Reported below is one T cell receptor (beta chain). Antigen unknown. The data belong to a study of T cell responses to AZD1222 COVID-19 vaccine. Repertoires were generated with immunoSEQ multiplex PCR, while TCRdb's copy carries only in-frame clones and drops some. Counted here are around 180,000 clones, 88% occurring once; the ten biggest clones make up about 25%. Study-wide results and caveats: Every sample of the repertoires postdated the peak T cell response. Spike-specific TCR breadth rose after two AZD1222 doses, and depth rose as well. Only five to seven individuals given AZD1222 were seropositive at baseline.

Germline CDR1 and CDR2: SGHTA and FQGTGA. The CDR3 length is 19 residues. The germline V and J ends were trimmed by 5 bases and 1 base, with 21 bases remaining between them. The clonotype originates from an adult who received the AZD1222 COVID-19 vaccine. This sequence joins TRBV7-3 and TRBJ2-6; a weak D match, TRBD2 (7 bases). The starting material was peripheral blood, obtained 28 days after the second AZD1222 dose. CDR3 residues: CASSPRGAGPLSGANVLTF. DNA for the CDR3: TGTGCCAGCAGCCCCCGGGGGGCAGGCCCTTTATCTGGGGCCAACGTCCTGACTTTC.